The 25 T cell receptor beta chains below were found in one sample sequenced in a study of T-cell reconstitution after alpha-beta-depleted transplantation in children. Preparation of the TCRbeta library used unique molecular identifiers. TCRdb re-called the PCR reads through MiXCR, storing one row per CDR3 protein. The sample includes hundreds of thousands of distinct CDR3 sequences, about 15% seen only once; the top ten take over 0.95%. The specimen comprised PBMCs from the stem cell graft donor, sampled from the stem cell graft. All receptors derive from a human donor who donated a stem cell graft to a child with acute myeloid leukemia.

This clonotype was seen a handful of times. V is TRBV20-1 and J is TRBJ1-2; D call uncertain. CDR3 length equals 14 residues. Looked up from germline, CDR1 is DFQATT and CDR2 is SNEGSKA (reference sequence). The ends were cut back, 0 bases at V and 4 bases at J, with 12 bases in the middle. Here the CDR3 reads CSAREYGVLYGYTF. The CDR3 DNA is TGCAGTGCTAGAGAATACGGGGTTCTCTATGGCTACACCTTC.

At least ten counts were recorded for this clonotype. The gene calls are TRBV12-3 or TRBV12-4 and TRBJ1-1; unclear D gene. CDR3 size: 15 residues. V was trimmed by 3 bases and J by 4 bases, leaving 15 bases between them. The CDR3 here is CASSFADPVATEAFF. CDR3 coding DNA: TGTGCCAGCAGTTTTGCGGACCCGGTGGCCACTGAAGCTTTCTTT.

This clonotype was picked up a small number of times. The chain carries TRBV20-1 and TRBJ1-5; no clear D. Germline CDR1 reads DFQATT; CDR2 reads SNEGSKA (reference sequence). The CDR3 is 13 residues long. The V end lost 3 bases, the J end lost 5 bases, and 11 bases lay between the germline ends. CDR3 loop: CSASPTPDQPQHF. The CDR3 nucleotides read TGCAGTGCTAGTCCGACACCCGATCAGCCCCAGCATTTT.

The rearrangement uses TRBV7-9 and TRBJ2-1, with TRBD1 matching over 7 bases. The CDR3 loop spans 12 amino acids. J gave up 12 bases and V 5 bases, and 7 bases lay outside the gene matches. CDR1 is SEHNR, CDR2 FQNEAQ, per germline (reference sequence). The CDR3 DNA reads as TGTGCCAGCAGCATAAGACAGGGTTCGCAGTTCTTC. It codes for CASSIRQGSQFF.

For this clonotype: A single base separates this from a much larger clone, so it may be a read error. In this CDR3 the conserved last residue, phenylalanine or tryptophan, is missing, so a read error is likely. V and J are TRBV6-1 and TRBJ2-3, with 8 bases matching TRBD2. CDR3 length: 15 residues. Germline V CDR1 and CDR2: MNHNS, SASEGT. Losses at the gene ends were 4 bases for V and 1 base for J; bases not matched to a gene: 4. The CDR3, as DNA: TGTGCCAGCAGTGCTCGGCGGGGGGGCACAGATACGCAGTATTAT. This encodes CASSARRGGTDTQYY.

This clonotype was seen a few times. This chain connects TRBV3-1 to TRBJ1-1; D is unresolved. CDR1 LGHDT and CDR2 YNNKEL come from the germline V gene (reference sequence). Trimming shortened V by 1 base and J by 4 bases, and 16 bases separated the two germline ends. This CDR3 is 16 amino acids long. The CDR3 loop is CASSQARIYQITEAFF. DNA for the CDR3: TGTGCCAGCAGCCAAGCGCGGATTTACCAAATCACTGAAGCTTTCTTT.

This rearrangement joins TRBV10-3 to TRBJ1-1; TRBD1 is a possible D gene (5 bases). This CDR3 contains 14 residues. From germline, CDR1 is ENHRY and CDR2 SYGVKD. Trimming removed 4 bases from V and 1 base from J, with 10 bases in between. CDR3 DNA sequence: TGTGCCATCAGTGTGGGGGAAGCGAACACTGAAGCTTTCTTT. It encodes CAISVGEANTEAFF.

V gene TRBV10-3 combines with J gene TRBJ2-1; tentatively, D is TRBD1 or TRBD2 (6 bases each). CDR3 size: 13 residues. CDR1 is ENHRY and CDR2 is SYGVKD in the germline V gene. V dropped 4 bases and J dropped 6 bases, with 10 bases sitting between them. For the CDR3, the DNA is TGTGCCATCAGTGGGGGGGCCGTCAATGAGCAGTTCTTC. The encoded protein is CAISGGAVNEQFF.

In its sample, this clonotype was seen a few times. The chain joins TRBV6-1 to TRBJ2-3; possibly TRBD2 for D (5 bases). V was trimmed by 6 bases and J by 1 base, leaving 14 bases between them. The CDR3 contains 15 residues. Germline assignment: CDR1 MNHNS and CDR2 SASEGT. This CDR3 is CASSLTSSGTDTQYF. For the CDR3, the DNA is TGTGCCAGCAGCCTAACTAGTTCGGGCACAGATACGCAGTATTTT.

The J gene is TRBJ1-2, the V gene TRBV12-3 or TRBV12-4; tentative D call: TRBD1 (6 bases). The CDR3 is 14 residues long. V was cut by 5 bases and J by 3 bases, with 13 bases left in between. The CDR3 coding sequence is TGTGCCAGCAGTCCCCAGGGGTTATACTATGGCTACACCTTC. This gives the protein CASSPQGLYYGYTF.

This clonotype has a count of ten or more. This sequence joins TRBV28 and TRBJ1-6; TRBD1 matches 7 bases. This CDR3 has 16 residues. Germline V lookup: CDR1 MDHEN, CDR2 SYDVKM. Trimming cost V 5 bases and J 6 bases; bases outside gene matches: 10. Here the CDR3 reads CASSRPGTELNSPLHF. CDR3 nucleotides: TGTGCCAGCAGTCGTCCCGGGACAGAACTTAATTCACCCCTCCACTTT.

In this sample, this clonotype turned up a few times. The chain employs TRBV6-5 and TRBJ2-2, with D possibly being TRBD2 (5 bases). There are 16 residues in the CDR3. V shed 2 bases and J shed 5 bases, with 15 bases lying between them. Per germline, CDR1 MNHEY and CDR2 SVGAGI. CDR3 bases: TGTGCCAGCAGTTACAAAACGAATAGAGGGACCGGGGAGCTGTTTTTT. Its protein is CASSYKTNRGTGELFF.

The V gene is TRBV12-3 or TRBV12-4, the J gene TRBJ1-4; 8 nucleotides line up with TRBD1. The CDR3 runs to 16 residues. V gave up 6 bases and J gave up 8 bases; unmatched junction bases: 14. As DNA, the CDR3 is TGTGCCAGCAGCCATGGACAGGGAGTAAATAACGAAAAACTGTTTTTT. This translates into CASSHGQGVNNEKLFF.

J is TRBJ2-7 and V is TRBV12-3 or TRBV12-4; 8 nucleotides align to TRBD2. The CDR3 contains 13 residues. V was clipped by 6 bases and J by 5 bases; unmatched bases: 6. The chain's CDR3 is CASSPSGGDEQYV. DNA for the CDR3: TGTGCCAGCAGCCCCTCGGGGGGGGACGAGCAGTACGTC.

The sample holds one count of this clonotype. The chain combines TRBV6-5 with TRBJ1-1; 7 bases match TRBD1. The germline V gene encodes CDR1 MNHEY and CDR2 SVGAGI. V shed 0 bases, J shed 8 bases, and the junction held 6 bases outside the gene matches. This CDR3 spans 14 amino acids. CDR3 residues: CASSYSDRAEEAFF. Written as DNA, the CDR3 is TGTGCCAGCAGTTACTCCGACAGGGCGGAGGAAGCTTTCTTT.

This clonotype has just a few counts. Germline is not matched at one junction end, which may reflect a read error. The chain carries TRBV7-2 and TRBJ2-2; TRBD2 matches at 10 bases. The CDR3 runs to 16 residues. The germline gives CDR1 SGHTA, CDR2 FQGNSA. CDR3 coding DNA: TGTGCCAGCAGTTTAGCGGGGGGCACGAACACCGGGGAGCTGTTTTTT. Its translation: CASSLAGGTNTGELFF.

This clonotype was observed many times. The V and J genes are TRBV15 and TRBJ1-6, with D unresolved. V lost 0 bases to trimming and J lost 10 bases, with 13 bases between them. CDR3 size: 15 residues. Per the germline V gene, CDR1 is LNHNV and CDR2 is YYDKDF (reference sequence). CDR3 in DNA: TGTGCCACCAGCAGAGATGTGAGTGAAGGGTCACCCCTCCACTTT. It yields the protein CATSRDVSEGSPLHF.

V and J are TRBV7-2 and TRBJ2-4; D remains unclear. Trimming stripped 2 bases from V and 5 bases from J, with 4 bases between. The CDR3 totals 12 residues. Germline V gene lookup returns CDR1 SGHTA and CDR2 FQGNSA. Written as DNA, the CDR3 is TGTGCCAGCAGCTTAATCCAAAACATTCAGTACTTC. This gives the protein CASSLIQNIQYF.

This clonotype appeared many times. Relative to the germline gene, one junction end is altered; a read error may explain this. The chain has TRBV4-3 and TRBJ2-3; TRBD1 matches 8 bases. Germline V lookup: CDR1 LGHNA, CDR2 YSLEER. The CDR3 totals 15 residues. The CDR3 coding sequence is TGTGCCAGCAGCCAGGACAGGGCTAGCACAGATACGCAGTATTTT. This encodes CASSQDRASTDTQYF.

This chain uses TRBV18 with TRBJ2-4; D gene uncertain. The CDR3 covers 13 residues. The germline V gene has CDR1 KGHSH and CDR2 LQKENI. V lost 6 bases and J lost 8, with 14 bases in between. In DNA form, the CDR3 reads TGTGCCAGCTCCTTGGATGGCCTAGACATTCAGTACTTC. It specifies CASSLDGLDIQYF.

This clonotype has at least ten counts. The rearrangement uses TRBV20-1 and TRBJ2-6, with TRBD2 matching 7 bases. The CDR3 has 18 residues. J was trimmed by 0 bases and V by 5 bases; bases with no gene match: 13. In germline, CDR1 is DFQATT, CDR2 SNEGSKA (reference sequence). In nucleotides, the CDR3 is TGCAGTGCTTGGGCAGGGAGGGCTTTATACTCTGGGGCCAACGTCCTGACTTTC. Translation gives CSAWAGRALYSGANVLTF.

In its sample, this clonotype was seen a few times. V and J are TRBV5-1 and TRBJ2-7; perhaps TRBD1 as D (5 bases). V was cut by 4 bases and J by 4 bases, with 12 bases left in between. The CDR3 spans 13 residues. CDR1 and CDR2 from the germline V gene are SGHRS and YFSETQ. CDR3: CASSQFGQYEQYF. The CDR3 coding sequence is TGCGCCAGCAGCCAATTCGGACAATACGAGCAGTACTTC.

This clonotype was seen many times. V usage is TRBV20-1 and J usage is TRBJ1-6; D may be TRBD1 (5 bases). The V gene lost 6 bases and the J gene lost 6 bases, with 21 bases spanning the gap. Germline V CDR1 and CDR2: DFQATT, SNEGSKA (reference sequence). This CDR3 is 16 amino acids long. The CDR3 protein is CSAATDTGPINSPLHF. Written as DNA, the CDR3 is TGCAGTGCAGCAACGGATACGGGACCGATTAATTCACCCCTCCACTTT.

This clonotype was counted many times. The V call is TRBV7-2, the J call TRBJ1-5, with 7 bases aligning to TRBD1. Trimming at V came to 5 bases and at J to 7 bases, leaving 11 bases not matched to a gene. CDR1 is SGHTA and CDR2 is FQGNSA in the germline V gene. The length of the CDR3 is 15 residues. Here the CDR3 reads CASSTADRVDQPQHF. The CDR3, as DNA: TGTGCCAGCAGCACCGCCGACAGGGTGGACCAGCCCCAGCATTTT.

A few counts support this clonotype. V gene TRBV5-1 combines with J gene TRBJ1-6, with 9 bases lining up with TRBD1. V was pared by 4 bases and J by 8 bases, with 4 bases of the junction left unmatched. Germline V gives CDR1 SGHRS, CDR2 YFSETQ. The CDR3 length is 14 residues. The CDR3 loop is CASSRDRDHSPLHF. In DNA form, the CDR3 reads TGCGCCAGCAGCCGGGACAGGGACCATTCACCCCTCCACTTT. Full variable domain (rest looked up from reference TRBV5-1 and TRBJ1-6): KAGVTQTPRYLIKTRGQQVTLSCSPISGHRSVSWYQQTPGQGLQFLFEYFSETQRNKGNFPGRFSGRQFSNSRSEMNVSTLELGDSALYLCASSRDRDHSPLHFGNGTRLTVT.